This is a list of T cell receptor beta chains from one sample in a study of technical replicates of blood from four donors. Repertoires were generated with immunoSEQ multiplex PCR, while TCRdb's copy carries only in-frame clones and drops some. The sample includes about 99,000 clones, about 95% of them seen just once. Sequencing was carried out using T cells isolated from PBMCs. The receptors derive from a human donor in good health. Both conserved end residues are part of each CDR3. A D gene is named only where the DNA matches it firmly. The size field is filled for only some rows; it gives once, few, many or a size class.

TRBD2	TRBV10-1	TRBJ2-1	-	TGCGCCAGCAGTGGGGGGGTAGCGGGAGGTTACAATGAGCAGTTCTTC	CASSGGVAGGYNEQFF
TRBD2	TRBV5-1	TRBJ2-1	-	TGCGCCAGCAGCATAGCGGGAGACTACAATGAGCAGTTCTTC	CASSIAGDYNEQFF
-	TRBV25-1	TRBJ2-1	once	TGTGCCAGCAGTGAGACAGGATCCTACAATGAGCAGTTCTTC	CASSETGSYNEQFF
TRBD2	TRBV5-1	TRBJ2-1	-	TGCGCCAGCAGACAACTAGCGAACGCCTACAATGAGCAGTTCTTC	CASRQLANAYNEQFF
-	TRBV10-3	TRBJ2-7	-	TGTGCCATCAGTGAGTCAGCGGGCGGTAGTACCTACGAGCAGTACTTC	CAISESAGGSTYEQYF
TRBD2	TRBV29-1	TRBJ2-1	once	TGCAGCGTTGAAGGGGGGGCTAGCGGGTTCAACAATGAGCAGTTCTTC	CSVEGGASGFNNEQFF
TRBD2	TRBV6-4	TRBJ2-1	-	TGTGCCAGCAGCGAACTAGCGGGGGTAGGGAATGAGCAGTTCTTC	CASSELAGVGNEQFF
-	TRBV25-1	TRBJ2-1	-	TGTGCCAGCAGTGCCTGGAGTACGGGCAATGAGCAGTTCTTC	CASSAWSTGNEQFF
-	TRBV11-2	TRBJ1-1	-	TGTGCCAGCAGCTCCCACTCGGTGGGCCGAGTGAACACTGAAGCTTTCTTT	CASSSHSVGRVNTEAFF
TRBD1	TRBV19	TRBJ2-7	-	TGTGCCAGTAGTATTCCCGGGACAGGGGTCTACGAGCAGTACTTC	CASSIPGTGVYEQYF
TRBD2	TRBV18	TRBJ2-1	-	TGTGCCAGCGGGACTAGCGGGGGGATCTCCTACAATGAGCAGTTCTTC	CASGTSGGISYNEQFF
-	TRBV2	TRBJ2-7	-	TGTGCCAGCATCTCTAGGGGGAGAACGTACTACGAGCAGTACTTC	CASISRGRTYYEQYF
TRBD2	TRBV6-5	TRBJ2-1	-	TGTGCCAGCAGTTATCTAGCGGGAGAGAATGAGCAGTTCTTC	CASSYLAGENEQFF
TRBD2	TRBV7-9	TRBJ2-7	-	TGTGCCAGCAGCTTAGTTTCGGGAGGGTACGAGCAGTACTTC	CASSLVSGGYEQYF
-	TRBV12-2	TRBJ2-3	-	TGTGCAAGTCGCTGCGTCCTACTAGTGGGGACAGATACGCAGTATTTT	CASRCVLLVGTDTQYF
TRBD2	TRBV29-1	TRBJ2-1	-	TGCAGCGCCCAAGGTCGGGGGGGCCTTAGAAATGAGCAGTTCTTC	CSAQGRGGLRNEQFF
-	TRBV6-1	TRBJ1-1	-	TGTGCCAGCAGTGACCACCACGGGGGGACTGAAGCTTTCTTT	CASSDHHGGTEAFF
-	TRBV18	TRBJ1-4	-	TGTGCCAGCTCACCACGGAGGGAGGGTTTTAATGAAAAACTGTTTTTT	CASSPRREGFNEKLFF
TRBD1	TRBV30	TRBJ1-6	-	TGTGCCTGGACCCGAGGGACAGGGGGCGCCTGGAGTTCACCCCTCCACTTT	CAWTRGTGGAWSSPLHF
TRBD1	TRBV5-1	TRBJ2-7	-	TGCGCCAGCAGCGGAGGACAGGGGACCTACGAGCAGTACTTC	CASSGGQGTYEQYF
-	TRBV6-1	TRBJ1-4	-	TGTGCCAGCGTCCTCAAGGGTACAGGAAATGAAAAACTGTTTTTT	CASVLKGTGNEKLFF
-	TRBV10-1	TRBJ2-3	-	TGCGCCAGCAGCGAGGGCCGCACAGATACGCAGTATTTT	CASSEGRTDTQYF
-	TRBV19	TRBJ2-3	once	TGTGCCAGTATCCTGACAGGCGCAGATACGCAGTATTTT	CASILTGADTQYF
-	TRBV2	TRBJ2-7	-	TGTGCCAGCAGTTTTTTCGAGAACTCCTACGAGCAGTACTTC	CASSFFENSYEQYF